A selection of T cell receptor beta chains follows, all from one sample in a study of CD8 T cells in Susac syndrome. TCRdb ran MiXCR on the immunoSEQ multiplex PCR reads and lists one entry per CDR3 protein. The table records some 150,000 distinct CDR3 sequences, 94% of them present only once. Sequencing was done on a sample of CD4+ T cells from PBMCs. These receptors all come from a human donor in good health. The CDR3 runs from the conserved cysteine through the conserved F or W. Fields, in order: CDR3 length, clone size, J gene, D gene, V gene, CDR3 protein, CDR3 DNA. The D gene is left open where the match is weak. Clone size is not always given. Where it is, it says once, few, many or a class for expanded clones.

length: 12; size: -; J: TRBJ2-7; D: -; V: TRBV10-3; CDR3: CAISESWYEQYF; DNA: TGTGCCATCAGTGAGTCGTGGTACGAGCAGTACTTC
length: 14; size: -; J: TRBJ2-1; D: TRBD2; V: TRBV25-1; CDR3: CASSEAGGRVEQFF; DNA: TGTGCCAGCAGTGAGGCGGGAGGGCGGGTTGAGCAGTTCTTC
length: 17; size: -; J: TRBJ2-5; D: -; V: TRBV20-1; CDR3: CSARDVVSGRQAATQYF; DNA: TGCAGTGCTAGAGATGTGGTTTCCGGGCGACAGGCGGCGACCCAGTACTTC
length: 11; size: -; J: TRBJ2-2; D: -; V: TRBV10-3; CDR3: CAIKYTGELFF; DNA: TGTGCCATCAAGTACACCGGGGAGCTGTTTTTT
length: 15; size: -; J: TRBJ2-5; D: TRBD2; V: TRBV12-3/TRBV12-4; CDR3: CASSFMREYQETQYF; DNA: TGTGCCAGCAGTTTTATGCGGGAGTACCAAGAGACCCAGTACTTC
length: 14; size: -; J: TRBJ2-5; D: -; V: TRBV5-1; CDR3: CASSSMGHQETQYF; DNA: TGCGCCAGCAGCTCAATGGGCCACCAAGAGACCCAGTACTTC
length: 13; size: -; J: TRBJ1-2; D: TRBD1; V: TRBV27; CDR3: CASSGTGMAGYTF; DNA: TGTGCCAGCAGCGGGACAGGGATGGCTGGCTACACCTTC
length: 13; size: -; J: TRBJ2-7; D: -; V: TRBV20-1; CDR3: CSASGSSSYEQYF; DNA: TGCAGTGCTAGCGGGTCAAGCTCCTACGAGCAGTACTTC
length: 14; size: -; J: TRBJ1-2; D: -; V: TRBV18; CDR3: CASSSQVDGYGYTF; DNA: TGTGCCAGCTCATCACAGGTGGATGGGTATGGCTACACCTTC
length: 16; size: once; J: TRBJ1-2; D: TRBD1; V: TRBV27; CDR3: CASSLYGTGGRYGYTF; DNA: TGTGCCAGCAGTTTATACGGGACAGGGGGGCGCTATGGCTACACCTTC
length: 16; size: -; J: TRBJ2-4; D: TRBD2; V: TRBV12-3/TRBV12-4; CDR3: CASSPREGLTKNIQYF; DNA: TGTGCCAGCAGTCCTCGGGAGGGCCTAACCAAAAACATTCAGTACTTC
length: 14; size: -; J: TRBJ2-7; D: -; V: TRBV5-4; CDR3: CASSLEQIGAEQYF; DNA: TGTGCCAGCAGCTTGGAACAGATCGGGGCGGAGCAGTACTTC
length: 13; size: -; J: TRBJ1-2; D: -; V: TRBV7-6; CDR3: CASSLRQDWGYTF; DNA: TGTGCCAGCAGCTTACGGCAGGACTGGGGCTACACCTTC
length: 16; size: -; J: TRBJ2-7; D: -; V: TRBV5-1; CDR3: CASPEFRLGSSYEQYF; DNA: TGCGCCAGCCCGGAATTCAGACTAGGTAGCTCCTACGAGCAGTACTTC
length: 16; size: -; J: TRBJ2-7; D: -; V: TRBV4-1; CDR3: CASSQDLGWSVYEQYF; DNA: TGCGCCAGCAGCCAAGATCTCGGGTGGTCGGTCTACGAGCAGTACTTC
length: 16; size: -; J: TRBJ2-7; D: TRBD1; V: TRBV5-4; CDR3: CASSPRDRTLSYEQYF; DNA: TGTGCCAGCAGCCCGAGGGACAGGACCTTATCCTACGAGCAGTACTTC
length: 16; size: -; J: TRBJ2-5; D: TRBD1; V: TRBV11-1; CDR3: CASRPSPGQGGETQYF; DNA: TGTGCCAGCAGACCCTCCCCCGGACAGGGGGGGGAGACCCAGTACTTC
length: 16; size: once; J: TRBJ2-3; D: -; V: TRBV15; CDR3: CATSTRLGGSTDTQYF; DNA: TGTGCCACCAGCACCCGACTCGGCGGCAGCACAGATACGCAGTATTTT
length: 15; size: -; J: TRBJ1-3; D: -; V: TRBV5-1; CDR3: CASSLEGALLNTIYF; DNA: TGCGCCAGCAGCTTGGAAGGGGCTCTTCTAAACACCATATATTTT
length: 18; size: -; J: TRBJ2-1; D: TRBD2; V: TRBV6-4; CDR3: CASSDSKGLAGGNDEQFF; DNA: TGTGCCAGCAGTGACTCGAAGGGACTAGCGGGAGGGAACGATGAGCAGTTCTTC
length: 14; size: -; J: TRBJ2-7; D: TRBD1; V: TRBV3-1; CDR3: CASSPNRGPYEQYF; DNA: TGTGCCAGCAGCCCCAACAGGGGGCCGTACGAGCAGTACTTC
length: 16; size: -; J: TRBJ1-3; D: -; V: TRBV4-1; CDR3: CASSQKDTLSGNTIYF; DNA: TGCGCCAGCAGCCAAAAAGACACCCTCTCTGGAAACACCATATATTTT
length: 16; size: -; J: TRBJ2-2; D: -; V: TRBV28; CDR3: CASSFGWGAKAGELFF; DNA: TGTGCCAGCAGTTTTGGTTGGGGGGCGAAGGCCGGGGAGCTGTTTTTT
length: 14; size: -; J: TRBJ2-7; D: -; V: TRBV28; CDR3: CASRPRDAGYEQYF; DNA: TGTGCCAGTCGTCCTAGGGACGCAGGCTACGAGCAGTACTTC
length: 17; size: once; J: TRBJ2-1; D: TRBD2; V: TRBV7-9; CDR3: CASSFTTSVPSYNEQFF; DNA: TGTGCCAGCAGCTTTACGACTAGCGTTCCCTCCTACAATGAGCAGTTCTTC
length: 12; size: -; J: TRBJ1-2; D: -; V: TRBV19; CDR3: CASSGRLEGYTF; DNA: TGTGCCAGTAGCGGCAGGTTGGAAGGCTACACCTTC
length: 14; size: -; J: TRBJ2-7; D: -; V: TRBV27; CDR3: CASSDTGSPYEQYF; DNA: TGTGCCAGCAGTGATACGGGGTCACCCTACGAGCAGTACTTC
length: 13; size: -; J: TRBJ2-5; D: -; V: TRBV20-1; CDR3: CSARVRDQETQYF; DNA: TGCAGTGCTAGAGTTAGAGACCAAGAGACCCAGTACTTC
length: 14; size: once; J: TRBJ1-1; D: -; V: TRBV30; CDR3: CACTTGSENTEAFF; DNA: TGTGCCTGCACTACAGGGTCTGAGAACACTGAAGCTTTCTTT
length: 14; size: few; J: TRBJ1-4; D: -; V: TRBV12-3/TRBV12-4; CDR3: CASSLQATNEKLFF; DNA: TGTGCCAGCAGTTTGCAGGCAACTAATGAAAAACTGTTTTTT
length: 17; size: -; J: TRBJ2-1; D: TRBD2; V: TRBV24-1; CDR3: CATSDPLGTSDTNEQFF; DNA: TGTGCCACCAGTGATCCCCTCGGGACTAGCGATACGAATGAGCAGTTCTTC
length: 12; size: -; J: TRBJ1-1; D: -; V: TRBV19; CDR3: CASELFGGEAFF; DNA: TGTGCCAGTGAACTTTTCGGGGGTGAAGCTTTCTTT
length: 14; size: -; J: TRBJ1-5; D: -; V: TRBV2; CDR3: CASSGDSSNQPQHF; DNA: TGTGCCAGCAGTGGAGACAGTAGCAATCAGCCCCAGCATTTT
length: 14; size: -; J: TRBJ2-2; D: -; V: TRBV6-4; CDR3: CASSEEQVAGELFF; DNA: TGTGCCAGCAGTGAAGAACAGGTGGCCGGGGAGCTGTTTTTT
length: 16; size: -; J: TRBJ2-5; D: -; V: TRBV21-1; CDR3: CASSKVRREVGETQYF; DNA: TGTGCCAGCAGCAAAGTTAGGCGGGAGGTTGGAGAGACCCAGTACTTC
length: 10; size: -; J: TRBJ1-1; D: -; V: TRBV30; CDR3: CAWRSNRAFF; DNA: TGTGCCTGGAGATCAAACCGGGCTTTCTTT
length: 14; size: -; J: TRBJ1-4; D: -; V: TRBV12-3/TRBV12-4; CDR3: CASSFSGTNEKLFF; DNA: TGTGCCAGCAGTTTTTCAGGGACGAATGAAAAACTGTTTTTT
length: 14; size: -; J: TRBJ1-2; D: -; V: TRBV7-9; CDR3: CASSLGGPDYGYTF; DNA: TGTGCCAGCAGCTTAGGTGGGCCAGACTATGGCTACACCTTC
length: 15; size: -; J: TRBJ1-1; D: -; V: TRBV7-9; CDR3: CASSPSGTWETEAFF; DNA: TGTGCCAGCAGCCCAAGCGGGACGTGGGAAACTGAAGCTTTCTTT
length: 14; size: -; J: TRBJ2-7; D: TRBD2; V: TRBV30; CDR3: CAWRPLAGVYEQYF; DNA: TGTGCCTGGAGGCCACTAGCGGGAGTATACGAGCAGTACTTC
length: 14; size: -; J: TRBJ1-2; D: TRBD1; V: TRBV11-1; CDR3: CASSINQGEYGYTF; DNA: TGTGCCAGCAGCATTAACCAGGGGGAGTATGGCTACACCTTC
length: 16; size: -; J: TRBJ1-2; D: TRBD1; V: TRBV10-2; CDR3: CASSETGTGPNYGYTF; DNA: TGCGCCAGCAGTGAGACCGGGACAGGTCCTAACTATGGCTACACCTTC
length: 16; size: -; J: TRBJ2-7; D: TRBD2; V: TRBV20-1; CDR3: CSARDVTSGSTYEQYF; DNA: TGCAGTGCTAGAGATGTTACTAGCGGGAGTACCTACGAGCAGTACTTC
length: 12; size: once; J: TRBJ1-5; D: -; V: TRBV12-3/TRBV12-4; CDR3: CASSQGFQPQHF; DNA: TGTGCCAGCAGTCAGGGTTTTCAGCCCCAGCATTTT
length: 16; size: -; J: TRBJ2-5; D: TRBD1; V: TRBV20-1; CDR3: CSARVEWGQGYETQYF; DNA: TGCAGTGCTAGAGTGGAGTGGGGACAGGGATACGAGACCCAGTACTTC
length: 16; size: -; J: TRBJ1-2; D: TRBD1; V: TRBV30; CDR3: CAWSVQGPGRNYGYTF; DNA: TGTGCCTGGAGTGTACAGGGGCCAGGGAGGAACTATGGCTACACCTTC
length: 20; size: once; J: TRBJ2-7; D: TRBD2; V: TRBV24-1; CDR3: CATSDSPSGSPYPTPYEQYF; DNA: TGTGCCACCAGTGATTCTCCTAGCGGGAGTCCATACCCCACCCCTTACGAGCAGTACTTC
length: 14; size: -; J: TRBJ2-1; D: -; V: TRBV24-1; CDR3: CATSDHGLMNEQFF; DNA: TGTGCCACCAGTGACCATGGACTCATGAATGAGCAGTTCTTC
length: 17; size: -; J: TRBJ1-4; D: -; V: TRBV21-1; CDR3: CASSDRGCTATNEKLFF; DNA: TGTGCCAGCAGTGACCGTGGGTGCACCGCAACTAATGAAAAACTGTTTTTT